This TCR beta chain was captured in a study of T-cell memory formation after mild COVID-19. Study summary: Among the donors, TCR clusters were largely specific to each donor.

TCRdb ran MiXCR on the 5' RACE reads and lists one entry per CDR3 protein. The sample has around 320,000 distinct CDR3 sequences; 14% are singletons. CDR3 length: 14 residues. V lost 0 bases and J lost 5, with 9 bases in between. CDR1 is SGHRS, CDR2 YFSETQ, per germline. Material for sequencing was PBMCs or a T cell subset sorted from them (not recorded which). This TCR came from a man between 18 and 29 years old who had mild COVID-19 (a few samples of this study predate the infection). Cell type and time point are not known. V and J are TRBV5-1 and TRBJ2-1, with D tentatively TRBD1 (6 bases). The CDR3 DNA is TGCGCCAGCAGCTTGGGCAGGGGCGACAATGAGCAGTTCTTC. Protein: CASSLGRGDNEQFF.